This is a list of T cell receptor beta chains from one sample in a study of a mutant IDH1 vaccine in newly diagnosed glioma. These receptors lack a known antigen. Measured with immunoSEQ multiplex PCR; TCRdb has only the in-frame clones, and not every one. The sample includes about 60,000 clones, 70% to 90% of them seen just once. This material consisted of PBMCs, taken from a glioma patient whose treatment included an IDH1 peptide vaccine. Receptor source: a man in his forties with glioma. CDR3s include the opening cysteine and the closing phenylalanine or tryptophan. The D gene is left open where the match is weak. Size values are once, few and many counts, or a class for expanded clones, and some rows have none.

>TRBV4-2|TRBJ2-7|-|-
TGTGCCAGCAGCCTCCTTACTGGAGTTAGCTCCTACGAGCAGTACTTC
CASSLLTGVSSYEQYF
>TRBV7-9|TRBJ2-4|-|TRBD1
TGTGCCAGCAGCTCAGGGGGACCCCCAGACTTC
CASSSGGPPDF
>TRBV5-1|TRBJ2-1|-|TRBD2
TGCGCCAGCAGCTTGAATCCTAGCGGGAGCAATGAGCAGTTCTTC
CASSLNPSGSNEQFF
>TRBV29-1|TRBJ1-1|-|-
TGCAGCGCCAGGGACGGGGGAGGGTACACTGAAGCTTTCTTT
CSARDGGGYTEAFF
>TRBV5-1|TRBJ2-5|-|-
TGCGCCAGCAGACCTGACGGGGCGGGGACCCAGTACTTC
CASRPDGAGTQYF
>TRBV7-8|TRBJ2-7|-|-
TGTGCCAGCAGCTTAGAAGTGGACTCCTACGAGCAGTACTTC
CASSLEVDSYEQYF
>TRBV4-1|TRBJ2-2|-|TRBD2
TGCGCCAGCAGCCTACTAGCGGGAGATACCGGGGAGCTGTTTTTT
CASSLLAGDTGELFF
>TRBV6-5|TRBJ2-1|-|TRBD2
TGTGCCAGCAGTTCTCCCGGGACTAGCATTTACAATGAGCAGTTCTTC
CASSSPGTSIYNEQFF
>TRBV5-6|TRBJ2-2|-|TRBD2
TGTGCCAGCAGCTTGGAGGGACTAGCGGGAACGGCCGGGGAGCTGTTTTTT
CASSLEGLAGTAGELFF
>TRBV19|TRBJ1-2|-|-
TGTGCCAGCAAGTATTTTGCCATGGCCTATAACTATGGCTACACCTTC
CASKYFAMAYNYGYTF
>TRBV10-3|TRBJ1-4|-|-
TGTGCCATCAGTTCCGGGACAACGAATGAAAAACTGTTTTTT
CAISSGTTNEKLFF
>TRBV5-1|TRBJ2-7|-|TRBD1
TGCGCCAGCAGACGGGACAGGTACTACGAGCAGTACTTC
CASRRDRYYEQYF
>TRBV7-9|TRBJ2-3|-|TRBD2
TGTGCCAGCAGCCTGAGCGGGAACACAGATACGCAGTATTTT
CASSLSGNTDTQYF
>TRBV4-3|TRBJ1-2|-|-
TGCGCCAGCAGCCAAGATAGGTCAGGGCCTTACTATGGCTACACCTTC
CASSQDRSGPYYGYTF
>TRBV7-2|TRBJ1-1|once|-
TGTGCCAGCAGCTTAGGGTACAGTGAAGGATTTGGCACTGAAGCTTTCTTT
CASSLGYSEGFGTEAFF
>TRBV10-2|TRBJ2-2|-|TRBD1
TGCGCCAGCAGTGTAGGGGGCTCGAACACCGGGGAGCTGTTTTTT
CASSVGGSNTGELFF
>TRBV9|TRBJ1-1|-|-
TGTGCCAGCAGCGTCTCTGTAGGGGAGACCGGCGTGGGAGCTTTCTTT
CASSVSVGETGVGAFF
>TRBV7-7|TRBJ2-5|-|-
TGTGCTAGCAGCTCAGAGGTGGGCCTCCAAGAGACCCAGTACTTC
CASSSEVGLQETQYF
>TRBV2|TRBJ1-5|-|-
TGTGCCAGCAGTACTGGGAATCAGCCCCAGCATTTT
CASSTGNQPQHF
>TRBV5-4|TRBJ2-1|-|TRBD2
TGTGCCAGCAGCCCCCGGCTAGCGGGAGGGAACAATGAGCAGTTCTTC
CASSPRLAGGNNEQFF